The T cell receptor beta chain under discussion was sequenced for a study of cytomegalovirus exposure and HLA in healthy donors. Study as a whole: Drawn from HLA-typed donors, 80 million to 95 million unique TCRs were held in an early data release. Whole-study results and caveats: Altogether, more than 150 TCR beta chains were recorded as cytomegalovirus-associated. A later analysis linked some 18,000 TCR beta sequences to HLA alleles at 0.05 false discovery rate.

Donors were ostensibly healthy at sampling, although undocumented immune exposures were probable. Primers for the PCR totalled 60 Vbeta and 13 Jbeta. Clones were read by immunoSEQ multiplex PCR, and TCRdb kept only the in-frame ones, dropping some. The sample holds around 150,000 clones; about three quarters are singletons and the top ten take approximately 2%. On this clone itself: Its antigen is still unknown.

Sample: PBMCs. The clonotype comes from a female donor in good health and CMV-seronegative.

CDR3 sequence: CASSFLLNTEAFF. The DNA for the CDR3 is TGTGCCAGCAGCTTTTTATTGAACACTGAAGCTTTCTTT. V and J are TRBV7-3 and TRBJ1-1; no definite D call. This CDR3 comprises 13 residues. CDR1 and CDR2 (germline): SGHTA, FQGTGA. The V gene lost 3 bases and the J gene lost 0 bases, with 5 bases spanning the gap.